These T cell receptor beta chains were read from a single sample in a study of immune evolution from preneoplasia to lung adenocarcinoma. Produced via immunoSEQ multiplex PCR; TCRdb's table is partial and in-frame only. The data show several thousand clones, 82% seen once. Sequenced material: FFPE minimally invasive lung adenocarcinoma tissue. The receptor set was obtained from a person aged 65-85 years with lung adenocarcinoma. The CDR3 runs from the conserved cysteine through the conserved F or W. A D gene is named only where the DNA matches it firmly. Clone size is given for some rows only: seen once, a few or many times, or a class if the clone is expanded.

NA | TRBJ1-1 | NA | TRBV6-1 | TGTGCCAGCAGTGGTCAGAGGGGCGCGGGAAACACTGAAGCTTTCTTT | CASSGQRGAGNTEAFF
NA | TRBJ1-4 | NA | TRBV6-1 | TGTGCCAGCAGTGGGCGGCAGTCAACTAATGAAAAACTGTTTTTT | CASSGRQSTNEKLFF
once | TRBJ2-1 | NA | TRBV15 | TGTGCCACCAGCAGGCCAGGGGACAATGAGCAGTTCTTC | CATSRPGDNEQFF
NA | TRBJ2-1 | TRBD2 | TRBV7-9 | TGTGCCAGCAGCCTGTGGACTAGCGGGAGGACGAATGAGCAGTTCTTC | CASSLWTSGRTNEQFF
NA | TRBJ2-1 | NA | TRBV6-6 | TGTGCCAACAGTCACGGTGGTTCTGAGCAGTTCTTC | CANSHGGSEQFF
NA | TRBJ2-3 | NA | TRBV4-1 | TGCGCCAGCAGCCGACAGGGACTAAGCACAGATACGCAGTATTTT | CASSRQGLSTDTQYF
NA | TRBJ2-7 | NA | TRBV4-2 | TGTGCCAGCAGCCAAGCGAGCGGGCTCTACGAGCAGTACTTC | CASSQASGLYEQYF
NA | TRBJ2-1 | TRBD2 | TRBV7-6 | TGTGCCAGCAGCCCACGGCCCGGGACGGCGGGACTAGCGGAGGGGAATGAGCAGTTCTTC | CASSPRPGTAGLAEGNEQFF
NA | TRBJ2-7 | NA | TRBV6-1 | TGTGCCAGCAGTGAAAATCTGGGTCAGCAGTACTTC | CASSENLGQQYF
NA | TRBJ2-1 | NA | TRBV6-6 | TGTGCCAGCAGTTACTCGTTCCAGGGGCAGTTCTTC | CASSYSFQGQFF
once | TRBJ2-7 | NA | TRBV7-8 | TGTGCCAGCAGCTTGCGAGGACAGCCAATCTCCTACGAGCAGTACTTC | CASSLRGQPISYEQYF
NA | TRBJ2-6 | NA | TRBV7-3 | TGTGCCAGCAGCTTAGGGGAAATAAGCTCTGGGGCCAACGTCCTGACTTTC | CASSLGEISSGANVLTF
once | TRBJ2-7 | NA | TRBV27 | TGTGCCAGCAGTGCATCAGTGGGGCCCTACGAGCAGTACTTC | CASSASVGPYEQYF
NA | TRBJ1-4 | NA | TRBV5-1 | TGCGCCAGCAGCTTGGAGGCGACCCTGGATCAAAAACTGTTTTTT | CASSLEATLDQKLFF
NA | TRBJ2-2 | NA | TRBV7-8 | TGTGCCAGCACCCGAAGTAGCGAGCGACAGAACACCGGGGAGCTGTTTTTT | CASTRSSERQNTGELFF
NA | TRBJ1-2 | TRBD1 | TRBV5-1 | TGCGCCAGCAGCTTGCCACGGACAGGGGCTTGGGACTATGGCTACACCTTC | CASSLPRTGAWDYGYTF
NA | TRBJ2-7 | NA | TRBV2 | TGTGCCAGCAAGAAGGCCGCCGGGACCTACGAGCAGTACTTC | CASKKAAGTYEQYF
few | TRBJ1-1 | NA | TRBV30 | TGTGCCTGGAGGGTATTGAACACTGAAGCTTTCTTT | CAWRVLNTEAFF
NA | TRBJ2-5 | NA | TRBV6-6 | TGTGCCAGCACTCTCCCGGAGGCAGGGCGGGAGACCCAGTACTTC | CASTLPEAGRETQYF
NA | TRBJ1-2 | TRBD1 | TRBV5-4 | TGTGCCAGCCGCGCCGGGACAGGGGGTTTCGGCTACACCTTC | CASRAGTGGFGYTF
NA | TRBJ2-7 | NA | TRBV20-1 | TGCAGCCACCAGAGGGTCGAGCAGTACTTC | CSHQRVEQYF
NA | TRBJ1-4 | NA | TRBV6-1 | TGTGCCAGCAGTGAATGGGAGGGGGGCCCTAATGAAAAACTGTTTTTT | CASSEWEGGPNEKLFF
NA | TRBJ2-1 | NA | TRBV7-3 | TGTGCCAGCAGCTTCGACAATGAGCAGTTCTTC | CASSFDNEQFF
NA | TRBJ1-6 | TRBD1 | TRBV14 | TGTGCCAGCAGCGACACCTGGACAGGGGGTAATTCACCCCTCCACTTT | CASSDTWTGGNSPLHF
NA | TRBJ1-2 | TRBD1 | TRBV10-3 | TGTGCCATCAGTGAGCGGACAGGCGTCTATGGCTACACCTTC | CAISERTGVYGYTF
NA | TRBJ1-2 | TRBD1 | TRBV7-2 | TGTGCCAGTTCGACAGGGGGAGGGGATGGCTACACCTTC | CASSTGGGDGYTF
once | TRBJ2-2 | NA | TRBV7-9 | TGTGCCAGCACCGACGAGCGGACCAACACCGGGGAGCTGTTTTTT | CASTDERTNTGELFF
NA | TRBJ2-3 | NA | TRBV11-2 | TGTGCCAGCAGCTCCCTGTGGAAGCACACAGATACGCAGTATTTT | CASSSLWKHTDTQYF
NA | TRBJ2-7 | NA | TRBV5-6 | TGTGCCAGCAGCTTGAGGGGTGTCTACGAGCAGTACTTC | CASSLRGVYEQYF
few | TRBJ2-4 | NA | TRBV30 | TGTGCCTATGCCAATCTCGTAGCCAAAAACATTCAGTACTTC | CAYANLVAKNIQYF
NA | TRBJ2-1 | TRBD2 | TRBV9 | TGTGCCAGCAGCGTGTTACGACTAGCGGGGAACAATGAGCAGTTCTTC | CASSVLRLAGNNEQFF
NA | TRBJ2-2 | NA | TRBV23-1 | TGCGCCAGCAGTCAGGGGGCGGGGGAACACCGGGAGCTGTTTTTT | CASSQGAGEHRELFF
NA | TRBJ2-1 | NA | TRBV28 | TGTGCCAGCAGTTCCTCCCCCAGGGGAAATGAGCAGTTCTTC | CASSSSPRGNEQFF
NA | TRBJ1-5 | NA | TRBV4-1 | TGCGCCAGCAGCCAGGTATTAGGGAATCAGCCCCAGCATTTT | CASSQVLGNQPQHF
NA | TRBJ1-3 | NA | TRBV30 | TGTGCCTGGAGTACGAGGGGGTCTGGAAACACCATATATTTT | CAWSTRGSGNTIYF
NA | TRBJ2-3 | NA | TRBV12-5 | TGTGCTAGTGGTTTGGACGGTCGGCTAGATACGCAGTATTTT | CASGLDGRLDTQYF
NA | TRBJ1-5 | TRBD1 | TRBV10-2 | TGCGCCAGCAGAACAGGGGGGACAAGCAATCAGCCCCAGCATTTT | CASRTGGTSNQPQHF
NA | TRBJ1-4 | TRBD1 | TRBV7-9 | TGTGCCAGCAGTTCGACCGGGACAGGGGGGTTGATTGATGAAAAACTGTTTTTT | CASSSTGTGGLIDEKLFF
once | TRBJ2-2 | TRBD2 | TRBV5-6 | TGTGCCAGCAGCTCTACCGGGACTAGCAGGTCCGTGGAGCTGTTTTTT | CASSSTGTSRSVELFF
NA | TRBJ2-5 | NA | TRBV11-3 | TGTGCCAGCAGCTTTAACGAAGAGACCCAGTACTTC | CASSFNEETQYF
NA | TRBJ2-3 | NA | TRBV7-8 | TGTGCCAGCAGCTTACTGGGGGGCGCGGAAGATACGCAGTATTTT | CASSLLGGAEDTQYF
NA | TRBJ2-2 | TRBD2 | TRBV29-1 | TGCAGCGTTCTAGCGGGGACGAACACCGGGGAGCTGTTTTTT | CSVLAGTNTGELFF